This entry features one T cell receptor beta chain sequence. Antigen: not known. Profiled with immunoSEQ multiplex PCR; TCRdb holds only in-frame clones, not every one. The sample carries roughly 79,000 clones, about nine tenths recorded once. The length of the CDR3 is 17 residues. Germline assignment: CDR1 SNHLY and CDR2 FYNNEI. Germline trimming cut 2 bases from V and 6 bases from J; bases unmatched to any gene: 13. This sample was included in a study of OX40 agonist ivuxolimab in advanced cancers. Whole-study context: Patients assigned to dose escalation were diagnosed with hepatocellular carcinoma, melanoma, renal cell or head and neck cancer. Study results and caveats: On average, CD8+ T cells had more expanded clones than CD4+.

The sequence was collected from an adult with an advanced solid tumor such as melanoma, head and neck, liver or kidney cancer. The gene calls are TRBV2 and TRBJ2-1; TRBD2 matches 7 bases. Sequences were derived from CD4+ or CD8+ T cells sorted from blood, sampled in a trial of the OX40 agonist ivuxolimab. The CDR3 spells CASSERGGRARGNEQFF. The CDR3 DNA is TGTGCCAGCAGTGAAAGGGGAGGGAGGGCACGAGGCAATGAGCAGTTCTTC. The variable domain in full, with the rest retrieved from reference TRBV2 and TRBJ2-1, is EPEVTQTPSHQVTQMGQEVILRCVPISNHLYFYWYRQILGQKVEFLVSFYNNEISEKSEIFDDQFSVERPDGSNFTLKIRSTKLEDSAMYFCASSERGGRARGNEQFFGPGTRLTVL.